Following are 5 T cell receptor beta chains from one sample sequenced in a study of blood T cell repertoires in COVID-19. The protocol was immunoSEQ multiplex PCR, while the TCRdb copy is restricted to in-frame clones and leaves out a portion. The repertoire holds 200,000 to 300,000 clones, around three quarters seen once, with 3% to 3.5% in the top ten. Sequencing used peripheral blood. These receptors came from an elderly woman with acute or convalescent COVID-19.

The chain combines TRBV9 with TRBJ1-2, with 9 positions matching TRBD1. There are 14 residues in the CDR3. With 3 bases clipped from V and 4 bases from J, the junction kept 4 bases outside the gene matches. Germline loops: CDR1 SGDLS, CDR2 YYNGEE. The CDR3 region has the DNA TGTGCCAGCAGCGGCCAGACAGGGGGCTATGGCTACACCTTC. This translates into CASSGQTGGYGYTF.

The chain recombines TRBV30 with TRBJ1-2; perhaps TRBD1 as D (5 bases). The ends were cut back, 4 bases at V and 8 bases at J, with 17 bases in the middle. This CDR3 is built from 13 residues. Germline lookup yields CDR1 GTSNPN and CDR2 SVGIG (reference sequence). The chain's CDR3 is CAWKGRGLEGYTF. CDR3 DNA: TGTGCCTGGAAAGGGAGGGGATTGGAGGGCTACACCTTC.

The chain couples TRBV6-5 to TRBJ1-4; no reliable D call. This CDR3 spans 13 amino acids. CDR1 is MNHEY and CDR2 is SVGAGI in the germline V gene. V lost 7 bases to trimming and J lost 10 bases, with 16 bases between them. CDR3: CASKENQVGKLFF. The CDR3, as DNA: TGTGCCAGCAAAGAAAACCAGGTCGGAAAACTGTTTTTT.

In this sample, this clone turned up once. The rearrangement uses TRBV13 and TRBJ2-1; possibly TRBD2 for D (6 bases). CDR3 length: 15 amino acids. The ends were cut back, 5 bases at V and 7 bases at J, with 18 bases in the middle. Per germline, CDR1 PRHDT and CDR2 FYEKMQ (reference sequence). The CDR3 DNA is TGTGCCAGCAGCATGAAAGGGACTTCGGGGAATGAGCAGTTCTTC. It is translated as CASSMKGTSGNEQFF.

V is TRBV7-9 and J is TRBJ1-1; 10 bases agree with TRBD1. Unmatched junction bases numbered 12, after V lost 3 bases and J lost 5 bases. Germline V gene lookup returns CDR1 SEHNR and CDR2 FQNEAQ (reference sequence). The CDR3 spans 17 residues. CDR3 residues: CASSFRTGGLGTTEAFF. The CDR3 DNA reads as TGTGCCAGCAGCTTTCGGACAGGGGGTTTAGGGACGACTGAAGCTTTCTTT.